These T cell receptor beta chains were read from a single sample in a study of blood T cells in healthy people across ages. TCRdb re-called the 5' RACE reads with MiXCR, one entry per CDR3 protein. The sample contains nearly 800,000 distinct CDR3 sequences, just over 55% of which appear only once. Sequencing was performed on blood. All receptors derive from a man in his forties or fifties in good health. Both conserved end residues are part of each CDR3. Each record gives: clone size, J gene, D gene, V gene, CDR3 protein, CDR3 DNA. A D gene is named only where the DNA matches it firmly. Clone size is stated in some rows and not others, as once, few, many or a class when expanded.

>NA|TRBJ1-4|NA|TRBV20-1
CSAPAPLGQNGLFF
TGCAGTGCTCCTGCACCCCTTGGACAGAATGGACTGTTTTTT
>NA|TRBJ2-1|NA|TRBV9
CASSLDGNLNEQFF
TGTGCCAGCAGCCTTGACGGGAATTTAAATGAGCAGTTCTTC
>NA|TRBJ2-7|NA|TRBV7-2
CASSEDILHNEQYF
TGTGCCAGCAGCGAGGACATACTCCACAATGAGCAGTACTTC
>NA|TRBJ2-1|NA|TRBV9
CASSADTSSYNEQFF
TGTGCCAGCAGCGCCGACACGAGCTCCTACAATGAGCAGTTCTTC
>NA|TRBJ1-4|TRBD1|TRBV6-6
CASSLDTGGNSEKLFF
TGTGCCAGCAGTTTAGACACAGGGGGTAATAGCGAAAAACTGTTTTTT
>NA|TRBJ2-2|NA|TRBV4-2
CASSPETAFDAGELFF
TGTGCCAGCAGCCCAGAAACGGCTTTCGACGCCGGGGAGCTGTTTTTT
>NA|TRBJ1-6|NA|TRBV5-1
CASSYPDSSPSTYNSPLHF
TGCGCCAGCAGTTATCCGGACAGTTCCCCTTCTACCTATAATTCACCCCTCCACTTT
>NA|TRBJ1-4|NA|TRBV30
CAGQGNEKLFF
TGTGCCGGGCAGGGAAATGAAAAACTGTTTTTT
>few|TRBJ1-2|TRBD1|TRBV5-4
CASSFGGQGYGYTF
TGTGCCAGCAGCTTTGGAGGACAGGGTTATGGCTACACCTTC
>NA|TRBJ2-2|NA|TRBV13
CAGRDPNTGELFF
TGTGCCGGTCGGGACCCGAACACCGGGGAGCTGTTTTTT
>few|TRBJ2-1|TRBD2|TRBV5-1
CASSARTSGSYEQFF
TGCGCCAGCAGCGCGAGGACTAGCGGGAGCTATGAGCAGTTCTTC
>NA|TRBJ2-5|NA|TRBV24-1
CATSAVLTGTEQYF
TGTGCCACCAGTGCCGTGCTTACGGGAACTGAGCAGTACTTC
>few|TRBJ2-7|NA|TRBV28
CASRKGGTSYEQYF
TGTGCCAGCAGAAAAGGGGGGACATCCTACGAGCAGTACTTC
>NA|TRBJ1-2|TRBD1|TRBV29-1
CSVDRDRRGYTF
TGCAGCGTTGACCGGGACAGGAGAGGCTACACCTTC
>few|TRBJ2-3|NA|TRBV6-5
CASSYTGRIPTDTQYF
TGTGCCAGCAGTTACACCGGTCGAATCCCCACAGATACGCAGTATTTT
>once|TRBJ2-4|NA|TRBV6-2/TRBV6-3
CASRLLKAGIDDIQYF
TGTGCCAGCAGACTCCTTAAGGCCGGAATCGATGACATTCAGTACTTC
>NA|TRBJ2-6|NA|TRBV28
CASSDNSRVSGANVLTF
TGTGCCAGCAGTGATAATTCCAGGGTCTCTGGGGCCAACGTCCTGACTTTC
>NA|TRBJ1-2|NA|TRBV5-1
CASSGTSDRNYGYTF
TGCGCCAGCAGCGGAACCTCGGACAGAAACTATGGCTACACCTTC
>NA|TRBJ1-6|TRBD1|TRBV15
CATSSDRGRSPLHF
TGTGCCACCAGCAGCGACAGGGGTCGATCACCCCTCCACTTT
>NA|TRBJ1-4|NA|TRBV20-1
CSASRATTNEKLFF
TGCAGTGCTAGCCGAGCAACAACTAATGAAAAACTGTTTTTT
>NA|TRBJ1-1|NA|TRBV12-3/TRBV12-4
CASSLGARGGLDTEAFF
TGTGCCAGCAGTTTAGGGGCCCGAGGGGGTCTGGACACTGAAGCTTTCTTT
>NA|TRBJ1-1|NA|TRBV12-3/TRBV12-4
CASSAQGGHTEAFF
TGTGCCAGCAGTGCCCAAGGGGGGCACACTGAAGCTTTCTTT
>few|TRBJ2-7|TRBD1|TRBV4-3
CASSRTDRGCEQYF
TGCGCCAGCAGCCGGACGGACAGGGGTTGCGAGCAGTACTTC
>few|TRBJ2-1|NA|TRBV28
CASSLGGARNNEQFF
TGTGCCAGCAGTTTAGGGGGGGCGAGAAACAATGAGCAGTTCTTC
>NA|TRBJ2-7|TRBD1|TRBV12-3/TRBV12-4
CASTTQGQGAYEQYF
TGTGCCAGCACTACCCAGGGGCAGGGGGCTTACGAGCAGTACTTC
>NA|TRBJ1-5|NA|TRBV12-3/TRBV12-4
CASSLARGDQPQHF
TGTGCCAGCAGTTTAGCGCGAGGGGATCAGCCCCAGCATTTT
>NA|TRBJ2-6|NA|TRBV7-2
CASSLWSGRSGANVLTF
TGTGCCAGCAGCTTATGGTCGGGGCGCTCTGGGGCCAACGTCCTGACTTTC
>NA|TRBJ2-5|NA|TRBV7-6
CASSFWQETQYF
TGTGCCAGCAGCTTTTGGCAAGAGACCCAGTACTTC
>NA|TRBJ2-7|NA|TRBV29-1
CSDTRSYNEQYF
TGCAGCGATACGCGCTCCTACAATGAGCAGTACTTC
>few|TRBJ2-7|NA|TRBV28
CASSDPGAPSYEQYF
TGTGCCAGCAGTGATCCCGGGGCCCCCTCCTACGAGCAGTACTTC
>NA|TRBJ2-5|NA|TRBV7-9
CASSLPHEETQYF
TGTGCCAGCAGCCTCCCCCACGAAGAGACCCAGTACTTC
>NA|TRBJ2-3|NA|TRBV7-9
CASSLGFLADTQYF
TGTGCCAGCAGCTTGGGGTTTCTGGCAGATACGCAGTATTTT
>few|TRBJ2-6|NA|TRBV3-1
CASRGQGSSGANVLTF
TGTGCCAGCAGAGGGCAGGGGTCCTCTGGGGCCAACGTCCTGACTTTC
>NA|TRBJ1-2|TRBD1|TRBV2
CASRVATTGAYGYTF
TGTGCCAGCAGGGTGGCGACGACAGGGGCCTATGGCTACACCTTC
>NA|TRBJ2-1|NA|TRBV7-9
CASSPDKRLQFF
TGTGCCAGCAGCCCCGATAAGCGGCTGCAGTTCTTC
>NA|TRBJ1-2|TRBD1|TRBV4-1
CASGQRDRIANYGYTF
TGCGCCAGCGGCCAACGGGACAGGATTGCTAACTATGGCTACACCTTC
>NA|TRBJ2-3|NA|TRBV7-2
CASSRSLDTDTQYF
TGTGCCAGCAGCAGATCCTTAGACACAGATACGCAGTATTTT
>NA|TRBJ2-5|TRBD2|TRBV28
CASSVLAGVAETQYF
TGTGCCAGCAGTGTACTAGCGGGAGTGGCTGAGACCCAGTACTTC
>NA|TRBJ2-2|TRBD2|TRBV9
CASSVASPPGGRTGELFF
TGTGCCAGCAGCGTAGCATCCCCGCCGGGGGGGCGCACCGGGGAGCTGTTTTTT
>few|TRBJ1-5|NA|TRBV20-1
CSAKDAGVNQPQHF
TGCAGTGCTAAGGATGCCGGGGTTAATCAGCCCCAGCATTTT
>NA|TRBJ2-1|NA|TRBV30
CAWSRAPGYEQFF
TGTGCCTGGAGTCGGGCCCCCGGTTATGAGCAGTTCTTC
>NA|TRBJ1-1|NA|TRBV10-2
CASRDLTGNTEAFF
TGCGCCAGCAGGGACTTGACAGGGAACACTGAAGCTTTCTTT
>NA|TRBJ1-5|NA|TRBV5-6
CASSRSRRDDNQPQHF
TGTGCCAGCAGTCGTTCCCGGAGAGACGACAATCAGCCCCAGCATTTT
>NA|TRBJ2-3|NA|TRBV12-3/TRBV12-4
CASSLERSPSTDTQYF
TGTGCCAGCAGTTTAGAACGATCTCCTAGCACAGATACGCAGTATTTT
>few|TRBJ2-7|NA|TRBV20-1
CSAAMTAYYEQYF
TGCAGTGCTGCGATGACAGCTTACTACGAGCAGTACTTC
>NA|TRBJ2-3|TRBD2|TRBV20-1
CSARPSGRSTDTQYF
TGCAGTGCTAGGCCTAGCGGCCGAAGCACAGATACGCAGTATTTT
>NA|TRBJ2-1|TRBD1|TRBV7-8
CASSRGQGGAMTGYNEQFF
TGTGCCAGCAGCCGAGGACAGGGGGGTGCCATGACGGGGTACAATGAGCAGTTCTTC
>NA|TRBJ2-3|TRBD2|TRBV5-1
CASSSRLAGGSTDTQYF
TGCGCCAGCAGCTCCCGACTAGCGGGGGGATCCACAGATACGCAGTATTTT
>NA|TRBJ1-1|NA|TRBV6-5
CASSYQGDTEAFF
TGTGCCAGCAGTTACCAAGGAGACACTGAAGCTTTCTTT